The text below deals with one T cell receptor (beta chain). This record belongs to a study of blood T cell repertoires in COVID-19. V dropped 1 base and J dropped 3 bases, with 9 bases sitting between them. Germline assignment: CDR1 LGHDT and CDR2 YNNKEL (reference sequence). The CDR3 length is 15 residues. TCRdb's copy holds only in-frame clones and misses some; the assay was immunoSEQ multiplex PCR. The table lists 290,000 or so clones, approximately 92% of them singletons. This receptor was identified in a woman aged 25 to 39 who had recovered from COVID-19. Material for sequencing was PBMCs or T cells enriched from blood (not recorded which). This sequence joins TRBV3-1 (or the pseudogene TRBV3-2) and TRBJ2-2; D might be TRBD2 (6 bases). The chain's CDR3 is CASSQVEGYTGELFF. CDR3 bases: TGTGCCAGCAGCCAAGTGGAGGGGTACACCGGGGAGCTGTTTTTT.